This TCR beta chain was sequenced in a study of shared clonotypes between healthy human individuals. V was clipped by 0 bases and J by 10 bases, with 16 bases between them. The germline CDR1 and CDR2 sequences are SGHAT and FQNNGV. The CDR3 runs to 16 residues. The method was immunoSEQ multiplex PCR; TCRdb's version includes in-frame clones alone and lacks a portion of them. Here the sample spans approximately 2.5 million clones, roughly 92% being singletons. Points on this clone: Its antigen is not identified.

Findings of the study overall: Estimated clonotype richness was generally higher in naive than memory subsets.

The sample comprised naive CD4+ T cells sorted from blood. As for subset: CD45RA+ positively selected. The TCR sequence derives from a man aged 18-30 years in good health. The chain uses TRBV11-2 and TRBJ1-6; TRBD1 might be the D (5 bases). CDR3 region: CASSLDGAAGSSPLHF. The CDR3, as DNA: TGTGCCAGCAGCTTAGACGGGGCGGCAGGGTCGTCACCCCTCCACTTT.